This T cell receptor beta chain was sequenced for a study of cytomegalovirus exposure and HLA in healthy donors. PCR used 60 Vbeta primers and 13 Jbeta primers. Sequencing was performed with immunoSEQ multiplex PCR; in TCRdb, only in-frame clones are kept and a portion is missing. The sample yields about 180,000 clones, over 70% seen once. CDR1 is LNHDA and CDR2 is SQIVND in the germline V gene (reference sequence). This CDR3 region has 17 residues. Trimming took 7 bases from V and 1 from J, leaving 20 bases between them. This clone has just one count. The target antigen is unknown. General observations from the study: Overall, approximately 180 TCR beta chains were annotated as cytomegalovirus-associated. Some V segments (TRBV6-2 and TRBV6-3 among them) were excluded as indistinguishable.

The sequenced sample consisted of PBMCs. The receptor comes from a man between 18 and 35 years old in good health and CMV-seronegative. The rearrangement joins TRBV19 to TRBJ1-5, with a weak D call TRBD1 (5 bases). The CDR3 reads CASMDRAGWGSNQPQHF. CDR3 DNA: TGTGCCAGTATGGATCGTGCTGGATGGGGCAGCAATCAGCCCCAGCATTTT.